One sample yielded the 11 T cell receptor beta chains listed below, sequenced in a study of CD8 T cell repertoires and HIV-1 epitope variants. Method: immunoSEQ multiplex PCR; TCRdb's copy keeps in-frame clones and lacks some. The repertoire has roughly 6,000 clones, about two thirds of them found once; the top ten carry around 40%. For these receptors, no antigen is known. The specimen was cultured CD8+ T cells derived from PBMCs. These receptors were obtained from a male donor with HIV.

The V and J genes are TRBV5-6 and TRBJ2-2, with 8 positions matching TRBD2. The trim removed 4 bases at V and 5 bases at J, leaving 7 bases unmatched. The CDR3 spans 15 residues. CDR1 is SGHDT, CDR2 YYEEEE, per germline. CDR3 protein: CASSLGGAGTGELFF. CDR3 bases: TGTGCCAGCAGCCTCGGGGGGGCAGGTACCGGGGAGCTGTTTTTT.

CDR3: CASGGEWAGTEAFF. The DNA of the CDR3 is TGTGCCAGCGGTGGGGAGTGGGCAGGAACTGAAGCTTTCTTT. The V call is TRBV28, the J call TRBJ1-1; D is undetermined. Germline-derived CDR1 and CDR2 are MDHEN and SYDVKM. V lost 8 bases, J lost 5 bases, and 18 bases lay in between. This CDR3 is built from 14 residues.

For the CDR3, the DNA is TGTGCCAGTAGTTCCTCCGGGAGGCAAGCTTTCTTT. Its protein is CASSSSGRQAFF. The rearrangement joins TRBV19 to TRBJ1-1; D gene ambiguous. The germline gives CDR1 LNHDA, CDR2 SQIVND (reference sequence). The CDR3 length is 12 residues. The ends were cut back, 5 bases at V and 9 bases at J, with 13 bases in the middle.

This clone has just a few counts. The chain uses TRBV5-4 and TRBJ1-1; 7 bases align to TRBD1. The junction had 5 bases not matched to a gene; V was cut back by 0 bases and J by 3 bases. CDR3 length: 15 residues. The V gene's germline CDR1 is SGHNT and CDR2 YYREEE (reference sequence). The CDR3 spells CASSLATGVYTEAFF. CDR3 sequence (DNA): TGTGCCAGCAGCTTGGCCACAGGGGTGTACACTGAAGCTTTCTTT.

This clone was detected once. The V gene is TRBV7-8, the J gene TRBJ2-1; 13 nucleotides agree with TRBD2. The germline CDR1 and CDR2 sequences are SGHVS and FQNEAQ. With 4 bases clipped from V and 5 bases from J, the junction kept 2 bases outside the gene matches. The CDR3 contains 15 residues. CDR3 DNA sequence: TGTGCCAGCAGCTCTGGGACTAGCGGGGACAATGAGCAGTTCTTC. Translation gives CASSSGTSGDNEQFF.

This clone has just a few counts. The chain combines TRBV4-3 with TRBJ2-6; D may be TRBD2 (5 bases). This CDR3 spans 18 amino acids. Deletions cut 2 bases from V and 2 bases from J, with 16 bases between. Germline V gene data show CDR1 as LGHNA and CDR2 as YSLEER. CDR3 DNA sequence: TGCGCCAGCAGCCAAAGATCTGGAGGCATTCCTGGGGCCAACGTCCTGACTTTC. It codes for CASSQRSGGIPGANVLTF.

The chain uses TRBV28 and TRBJ1-5; TRBD1 aligns across 8 bases. CDR1 and CDR2 from the germline V gene are MDHEN and SYDVKM. The V gene end was trimmed by 3 bases and the J gene end by 4 bases; junction bases not matched to a gene: 5. The CDR3 is made up of 15 amino acids. CDR3 loop: CASSLVQGGNQPQHF. CDR3 coding DNA: TGTGCCAGCAGTTTGGTACAGGGGGGTAATCAGCCCCAGCATTTT.

The V call is TRBV7-2, the J call TRBJ2-7, with TRBD1 matching over 10 bases. Germline lookup yields CDR1 SGHTA and CDR2 FQGNSA. The CDR3 runs to 17 residues. V trimming: 1 base; J trimming: 2 bases; junction bases outside the gene matches: 8. CDR3 sequence: CASSLGDRGFSTYEQYF. The CDR3 DNA sequence: TGTGCCAGCAGCTTAGGGGACAGGGGTTTTTCAACCTACGAGCAGTACTTC.

The chain combines TRBV6-1 with TRBJ2-7; D is unclear. Trimming cost V 6 bases and J 0 bases, with 3 bases left between them. The CDR3 contains 11 residues. Germline values: CDR1 MNHNS, CDR2 SASEGT. The CDR3 bases are TGTGCCAGCAGGATCTCCTACGAGCAGTACTTC. This gives the protein CASRISYEQYF.

The chain links TRBV28 to TRBJ2-5; D ambiguous. Trimming cost V 4 bases and J 1 base, with 13 bases left between them. The CDR3 is 15 amino acids. Germline V lookup: CDR1 MDHEN, CDR2 SYDVKM. The CDR3 DNA reads as TGTGCCAGCAGTTCCCCTGACATGTCCCAAGAGACCCAGTACTTC. Translated, it gives CASSSPDMSQETQYF. The full variable domain, its missing parts supplied by reference TRBV28 and TRBJ2-5, is DVKVTQSSRYLVKRTGEKVFLECVQDMDHENMFWYRQDPGLGLRLIYFSYDVKMKEKGDIPEGYSVSREKKERFSLILESASTNQTSMYLCASSSPDMSQETQYFGPGTRLLVL.

This clone is categorized as medium-sized (0.01 to 0.1%). The gene calls are TRBV5-1 and TRBJ2-7; possibly TRBD2 for D (6 bases). V gave up 1 base and J gave up 3 bases, with 11 bases separating them. This CDR3 has 14 amino acids. Per the germline V gene, CDR1 is SGHRS and CDR2 is YFSETQ. The CDR3 protein is CASSLYAGGYEQYF. CDR3 coding DNA: TGCGCCAGCAGCTTGTATGCCGGGGGCTACGAGCAGTACTTC.